These 32 T cell receptor beta chains were all obtained from the same sample, sequenced in a study of blood T cell repertoires in COVID-19. Clones were read by immunoSEQ multiplex PCR, and TCRdb kept only the in-frame ones, dropping some. The sample includes around 90,000 clones, around nine tenths of them seen just once. Source material: peripheral blood. These receptors all stem from a man between 45 and 60 years old with COVID-19, enrolled during active disease.

The V and J genes are TRBV10-1 and TRBJ1-5, with 7 bases matching TRBD1. CDR3 size: 17 residues. Germline V CDR1 and CDR2: WNHNN, SYGVQD (reference sequence). The V gene end was trimmed by 1 base and the J gene end by 3 bases; junction bases not matched to a gene: 9. The CDR3 sequence: CASSECRDSRPNQPQHF. The CDR3 region has the DNA TGCGCCAGCAGTGAGTGCCGGGACAGTCGCCCCAATCAGCCCCAGCATTTT.

The genes are TRBV5-4 and TRBJ1-3; 9 nucleotides agree with TRBD1. This CDR3 has 15 residues. V shed 4 bases, J shed 2 bases, and the junction held 4 bases outside the gene matches. From germline, CDR1 is SGHNT and CDR2 YYREEE (reference sequence). CDR3 amino acids: CASSRDRETGNTIYF. CDR3 DNA: TGTGCCAGCAGCCGGGACAGGGAAACTGGAAACACCATATATTTT.

The chain employs TRBV7-8 and TRBJ2-7; 9 bases align to TRBD1. The length of the CDR3 is 15 residues. The trim removed 3 bases at V and 3 bases at J, leaving 6 bases unmatched. From germline, CDR1 is SGHVS and CDR2 FQNEAQ. CDR3 coding DNA: TGTGCCAGCAGCTTCGGGGGACAGGGTATCTACGAGCAGTACTTC. Translation gives CASSFGGQGIYEQYF.

V and J are TRBV6-5 and TRBJ1-1, with 7 bases aligning to TRBD1. The length of the CDR3 is 14 residues. Germline V lookup: CDR1 MNHEY, CDR2 SVGAGI. The J segment lost 1 base and the V segment lost 6 bases, leaving 5 bases of the junction unmatched. The CDR3 nucleotides read TGTGCCAGCAGGACGACAGGGTGGAACACTGAAGCTTTCTTT. Translating it yields CASRTTGWNTEAFF.

The gene calls are TRBV5-4 and TRBJ1-1; 7 bases agree with TRBD1. The V segment lost 3 bases and the J segment 2 bases; nucleotides outside the gene matches: 4. Germline-derived CDR1 and CDR2 are SGHNT and YYREEE (reference sequence). The length of the CDR3 is 14 residues. CDR3 bases: TGTGCCAGCAGCTCGGGACAGCCAAACACTGAAGCTTTCTTT. This translates into CASSSGQPNTEAFF.

The rearrangement uses TRBV5-1 and TRBJ2-1; TRBD2 aligns across 9 bases. J was trimmed by 8 bases and V by 0 bases; bases with no gene match: 9. Germline V gene data show CDR1 as SGHRS and CDR2 as YFSETQ. CDR3 size: 16 residues. Here the CDR3 reads CASSLAPGTSRHEQFF. As DNA, the CDR3 is TGCGCCAGCAGCTTGGCACCCGGGACTAGCCGCCATGAGCAGTTCTTC.

The CDR3 sequence is CASSPDASGGADTQYF. DNA for the CDR3: TGTGCCAGCAGCCCCGACGCTAGCGGGGGGGCAGATACGCAGTATTTT. The V gene is TRBV3-1 (or the pseudogene TRBV3-2), the J gene TRBJ2-3; 12 bases align to TRBD2. The CDR3 is 16 residues long. In germline, CDR1 is LGHDT, CDR2 YNNKEL (reference sequence). The junction had 6 bases not matched to a gene; V was cut back by 4 bases and J by 4 bases.

V usage is TRBV11-2 and J usage is TRBJ2-7; D ambiguous. This CDR3 comprises 16 residues. Trimming pared 2 bases from V and 0 bases from J, leaving 14 bases between. The germline V gene encodes CDR1 SGHAT and CDR2 FQNNGV. The CDR3 loop is CASSLLVPLASYEQYF. In DNA form, the CDR3 reads TGTGCCAGCAGCTTATTGGTTCCCCTGGCCTCCTACGAGCAGTACTTC.

The chain recombines TRBV25-1 with TRBJ1-6; TRBD1 might be the D (5 bases). The CDR3 runs 14 residues. The germline V gene has CDR1 MGHDK and CDR2 SYGVNS. Trimming shortened V by 6 bases and J by 9 bases, and 15 bases separated the two germline ends. CDR3 amino acids: CASSTARVGSPLHF. As DNA, the CDR3 is TGTGCCAGCAGCACGGCCAGGGTCGGTTCACCCCTCCACTTT. The complete variable domain, with remaining parts taken from reference TRBV25-1 and TRBJ1-6, reads EADIYQTPRYLVIGTGKKITLECSQTMGHDKMYWYQQDPGMELHLIHYSYGVNSTEKGDLSSESTVSRIRTEHFPLTLESARPSHTSQYLCASSTARVGSPLHFGNGTRLTVT.

The chain links TRBV27 to TRBJ1-6, with D perhaps matching TRBD1 (5 bases). This CDR3 is built from 19 residues. Trimming pared 5 bases from V and 0 bases from J, leaving 20 bases between. Germline loops: CDR1 MNHEY, CDR2 SMNVEV (reference sequence). The CDR3 here is CASSNIGHLSGSYNSPLHF. In DNA, the CDR3 is TGTGCCAGCAGTAACATTGGACACTTATCTGGCTCCTATAATTCACCCCTCCACTTT.

V is TRBV5-1 and J is TRBJ2-1, with TRBD2 matching 12 bases. The junction had 9 bases not matched to a gene; V was cut back by 3 bases and J by 5 bases. Germline CDR1 reads SGHRS; CDR2 reads YFSETQ. The CDR3 sequence is 17 residues long. The CDR3 loop reads CASSSRLAGALNNEQFF. The CDR3 coding sequence is TGCGCCAGCAGCTCCCGACTAGCGGGGGCCCTTAACAATGAGCAGTTCTTC.

The J gene is TRBJ1-1, the V gene TRBV28, with D possibly being TRBD1 (6 bases). V was shortened by 6 bases and J by 8 bases, with 13 bases between the two germline ends. The CDR3 contains 12 residues. Germline V gene data show CDR1 as MDHEN and CDR2 as SYDVKM. The CDR3 region has the DNA TGTGCCAGCAGGGTCAGGGGAGCCGAAGCTTTCTTT. This encodes CASRVRGAEAFF. Full variable domain (rest looked up from reference TRBV28 and TRBJ1-1): DVKVTQSSRYLVKRTGEKVFLECVQDMDHENMFWYRQDPGLGLRLIYFSYDVKMKEKGDIPEGYSVSREKKERFSLILESASTNQTSMYLCASRVRGAEAFFGQGTRLTVV.

This clone was recorded once. The chain is built from TRBV4-1 and TRBJ2-7; 11 bases map to TRBD1. Trimming at V came to 1 base and at J to 3 bases, leaving 8 bases not matched to a gene. Germline V gene lookup returns CDR1 MGHRA and CDR2 YSYEKL. The CDR3 spans 17 residues. In DNA, the CDR3 is TGCGCCAGCAGCCAAGGGACGGGACAGGGGGTATTCTACGAGCAGTACTTC. Residues: CASSQGTGQGVFYEQYF.

The CDR3 loop reads CASSDPLDIYGYTF. The CDR3 DNA follows: TGTGCCAGCAGTGACCCCCTGGACATCTATGGCTACACCTTC. This sequence joins TRBV2 and TRBJ1-2, with D possibly being TRBD1 (5 bases). Germline CDR1 and CDR2: SNHLY and FYNNEI. This CDR3 region has 14 residues. V dropped 3 bases and J dropped 4 bases, with 12 bases sitting between them.

The rearrangement links TRBV10-3 to TRBJ1-4; unclear D gene. CDR1 and CDR2 from the germline V gene are ENHRY and SYGVKD. V lost 2 bases and J lost 7, with 11 bases in between. The CDR3 totals 14 residues. The CDR3 here is CAISEAALSEKLFF. The CDR3 DNA follows: TGTGCCATCAGTGAGGCTGCCCTTAGTGAAAAACTGTTTTTT.

This sequence joins TRBV27 and TRBJ1-5, with D possibly being TRBD1 (6 bases). This CDR3 is 16 amino acids long. Trimming stripped 2 bases from V and 3 bases from J, with 14 bases between. Germline V CDR1 and CDR2: MNHEY, SMNVEV (reference sequence). DNA of the CDR3: TGTGCCAGCAGTTTACAGGGGACAAGGGTCAATCAGCCCCAGCATTTT. Translation gives CASSLQGTRVNQPQHF.

The rearrangement joins TRBV3-1 (or the pseudogene TRBV3-2) to TRBJ2-2; 7 bases are shared with TRBD1. V shed 1 base, J shed 2 bases, and the junction held 16 bases outside the gene matches. This CDR3 has 20 residues. CDR1 and CDR2 from the germline V gene are LGHDT and YNNKEL (reference sequence). CDR3 region: CASSQGNVPGQKLNTGELFF. Written as DNA, the CDR3 is TGTGCCAGCAGCCAAGGAAATGTCCCGGGACAGAAGCTAAACACCGGGGAGCTGTTTTTT.

The rearrangement links TRBV2 to TRBJ1-5; D might be TRBD1 (5 bases). V gave up 8 bases and J gave up 7 bases, with 12 bases separating them. Germline loops: CDR1 SNHLY, CDR2 FYNNEI. This CDR3 has 12 residues. CDR3 DNA: TGTGCCAGCGGGCAGGGTGAACAGCCCCAGCATTTT. It encodes CASGQGEQPQHF.

The chain's CDR3 is CASTLRGQGPFGSPLHF. The CDR3 region has the DNA TGTGCCAGTACCCTCCGGGGACAGGGCCCATTCGGATCACCCCTCCACTTT. The chain joins TRBV19 to TRBJ1-6; 9 nucleotides align to TRBD1. CDR1 is LNHDA, CDR2 SQIVND, per germline (reference sequence). CDR3 length: 17 residues. V lost 7 bases, J lost 10 bases, and 17 bases stayed unmatched.

V gene TRBV15 combines with J gene TRBJ2-2; the D gene is possibly TRBD1 (6 bases). Germline V lookup: CDR1 LNHNV, CDR2 YYDKDF (reference sequence). This CDR3 contains 16 residues. Trimming removed 2 bases at V and 4 bases at J, with 14 bases between. The CDR3 loop reads CATSRLRGITTGELFF. The CDR3 DNA reads TGTGCCACCAGCAGACTCAGGGGCATCACCACCGGGGAGCTGTTTTTT.

The genes are TRBV28 and TRBJ1-3; a weak D match, TRBD1 (6 bases). This CDR3 contains 15 residues. Trimming took 7 bases from V and 0 from J, leaving 13 bases between them. Germline V gene data show CDR1 as MDHEN and CDR2 as SYDVKM. The CDR3 DNA sequence: TGTGCCAGCATCAGGGGCGCCGGCTCTGGAAACACCATATATTTT. This codes for CASIRGAGSGNTIYF. Supplemented by reference TRBV28 and TRBJ1-3, the full variable domain reads DVKVTQSSRYLVKRTGEKVFLECVQDMDHENMFWYRQDPGLGLRLIYFSYDVKMKEKGDIPEGYSVSREKKERFSLILESASTNQTSMYLCASIRGAGSGNTIYFGEGSWLTVV.

The rearrangement uses TRBV4-2 and TRBJ2-3; 12 nucleotides agree with TRBD2. V dropped 5 bases and J dropped 2; count of bases not matched to a gene: 5. The germline V gene encodes CDR1 LGHNA and CDR2 YNFKEQ. The CDR3 is 16 amino acids. The CDR3 reads CASSERLAGVTDTQYF. In nucleotides, the CDR3 is TGTGCCAGCAGCGAACGACTAGCGGGGGTCACAGATACGCAGTATTTT.

This chain connects TRBV6-5 to TRBJ1-3, with TRBD1 matching over 8 bases. Germline V gene data show CDR1 as MNHEY and CDR2 as SVGAGI. The CDR3 is 16 amino acids. The V segment lost 2 bases and the J segment 3 bases; nucleotides outside the gene matches: 6. The CDR3 bases are TGTGCCAGCAGTTACCGTGACAGGGGCGGTGGAAACACCATATATTTT. It encodes CASSYRDRGGGNTIYF.

This sequence joins TRBV7-2 and TRBJ1-5; tentative D call: TRBD1 (5 bases). The CDR3 consists of 15 residues. The V end was cut by 1 base, the J end by 4 bases, with 11 bases between. Germline V gene data show CDR1 as SGHTA and CDR2 as FQGNSA. The CDR3: CASSLVRGGNQPQHF. The CDR3 DNA is TGTGCCAGCAGCTTAGTACGGGGGGGTAATCAGCCCCAGCATTTT. The variable domain in full, completed from reference TRBV7-2 and TRBJ1-5, reads GAGVSQSPSNKVTEKGKDVELRCDPISGHTALYWYRQSLGQGLEFLIYFQGNSAPDKSGLPSDRFSAERTGGSVSTLTIQRTQQEDSAVYLCASSLVRGGNQPQHFGDGTRLSIL.

The genes are TRBV19 and TRBJ1-6; 8 bases match TRBD1. The J segment lost 9 bases and the V segment lost 5 bases, leaving 6 bases of the junction unmatched. This CDR3 region has 14 residues. Germline values: CDR1 LNHDA, CDR2 SQIVND (reference sequence). CDR3 sequence: CASSEQGGGSPLHF. The CDR3 bases are TGTGCCAGTAGTGAACAGGGGGGTGGTTCACCCCTCCACTTT.

This clone was counted between two and nine times. V is TRBV19 and J is TRBJ1-2; D gene uncertain. With 7 bases removed from V and 4 bases from J, the gap between germline ends came to 13 bases. The CDR3 length is 13 residues. CDR1 is LNHDA, CDR2 SQIVND, per germline (reference sequence). The CDR3 reads CASMGSGSYGYTF. In DNA, the CDR3 is TGTGCCAGTATGGGTAGCGGGAGCTATGGCTACACCTTC.

This clone has a single count. The V and J genes are TRBV5-5 and TRBJ1-5, with D unclear. V lost 4 bases and J 0 bases, leaving 11 bases between the germline ends. The CDR3 is made up of 15 amino acids. CDR1 and CDR2 from the germline V gene are SGHKS and YYEKEE (reference sequence). This CDR3 reads CASSPTGYSNQPQHF. CDR3 coding DNA: TGTGCCAGCAGCCCAACCGGTTATAGCAATCAGCCCCAGCATTTT.

This chain links TRBV7-2 with TRBJ1-4; D remains unclear. The CDR3 has 13 amino acids. Trimming took off 2 bases at V and 4 bases at J, with 5 bases between the two ends. The V gene's germline CDR1 is SGHTA and CDR2 FQGNSA. The CDR3 region has the DNA TGTGCCAGCAGCTTACAGGTTAATGAAAAACTGTTTTTT. Protein: CASSLQVNEKLFF.

As for this clone: At one of its ends the junction is not consistent with the germline gene, which may arise from a read error. The chain recombines TRBV2 with TRBJ1-1; a possible D gene is TRBD1 (6 bases). Germline V gene lookup returns CDR1 SNHLY and CDR2 FYNNEI. The CDR3 loop spans 16 amino acids. The CDR3 sequence is CASIEPGQLVGTEAFF. The CDR3 nucleotides are TGTGCCAGCATTGAACCGGGACAATTGGTGGGAACTGAAGCTTTCTTT.

The chain recombines TRBV29-1 with TRBJ2-7; weak D call: TRBD2 (6 bases). V was cut by 7 bases and J by 6 bases, with 16 bases left in between. This CDR3 comprises 12 residues. CDR1 is SQVTM, CDR2 ANQGSEA, per germline. CDR3 sequence: CSASTVGGEQYF. As DNA, the CDR3 is TGCAGCGCTTCGACGGTCGGGGGCGAGCAGTACTTC.

The rearrangement uses TRBV18 and TRBJ2-2, with TRBD1 as a possible D gene (6 bases). Trimming cost V 4 bases and J 0 bases, with 12 bases left between them. Germline lookup yields CDR1 KGHSH and CDR2 LQKENI. This CDR3 contains 16 residues. The CDR3 loop is CASSRDTFANTGELFF. In nucleotides, the CDR3 is TGTGCCAGCTCACGGGACACTTTCGCGAACACCGGGGAGCTGTTTTTT.

V and J are TRBV24-1 and TRBJ2-2, with 13 nucleotides matching TRBD2. The CDR3 runs to 17 residues. The junction had 6 bases not matched to a gene; V was cut back by 8 bases and J by 1 base. Per the germline V gene, CDR1 is KGHDR and CDR2 is SFDVKD. CDR3: CATMGLAGYRNTGELFF. The CDR3 DNA is TGTGCCACCATGGGACTAGCGGGGTATCGGAACACCGGGGAGCTGTTTTTT.